Given below is one T cell receptor (beta chain) in context. Its antigen is currently not known. This entry comes from a study of cytomegalovirus exposure and HLA in healthy donors (dated by TCRdb to 2016 to 2017). Broadly, across the study: In an earlier analysis of under 600 of the donors, 250 to 350 Gb of sequence data and 90 million to 120 million unique TCR beta sequences from about 180 million T cells were reported. An early release covering 550 to 700 HLA-typed donors comprised approximately 300 gigabases of sequencing data and approximately 85 million unique TCR sequences. Among the roughly 400 genotyped donors, roughly 80% belonged to the genetic ancestry cluster associated with self-reported Caucasian donors. The study was designed to test whether signatures of past pathogen exposure could be identified by cataloging public T cell receptors. The study profiled the T cell repertoires of around 700 subjects by immunosequencing and related them to cytomegalovirus serostatus. In addition to the first cohort of 666 subjects, a separate validation cohort of 120 different subjects was used. High-throughput TCR immunosequencing, statistical association of individual TCRs with disease status, and machine learning were combined to predict cytomegalovirus infection status. A later analysis re-analyzed previously published TCR beta repertoires from hundreds of donors and added high-resolution HLA genotyping to study TCR occurrence patterns. Rather than using new phenotypic data, the later analysis identified candidate immune exposures from TCR beta sequences and from how often those sequences occurred across donors. In an earlier analysis of roughly 580 of the donors, high-throughput TCR beta sequencing was used to judge whether each TCR beta V gene segment behaved as functional or pseudogenic. Alongside the repertoire data, information on donor age, sex, ethnicity and CMV serostatus was compiled. In a later genetic analysis, genome-wide SNP genotypes for about 60% of the 666 donors were used, and that subset was treated as a discovery cohort. Every discovery cohort repertoire had been produced on one sequencing platform. HLA typing covered class I and class II loci at four-digit resolution. Typing coverage differed by locus: A, B, C, DRB1 and DQB1 were typed in about 620-630 donors, DQA1 in 500 to 550, DPA1 in some 600, and DPB1 in 472. Because of strong linkage in the cohort, roughly five DR-DQ haplotypes were treated as single units for association and clustering. Among roughly 400 genotyped donors of the cohort, an average of approximately 240,000 unique TCR beta nucleotide sequences was sequenced per donor, of which 15% to 20% were non-productive. Here is what the overall study found, with its caveats: A few of the identified cytomegalovirus-associated TCR beta chains were confirmed in vitro to be specific for cytomegalovirus antigens. A cluster of highly shared sequence variants was judged likely to be a technical artifact of the sequencing pipeline. Specific HLA alleles were associated with around 18,000 TCR beta sequences at a false discovery rate of 0.05 in a later analysis. Sequencing depth was assumed to be roughly uniform across donors in the presence/absence analyses, though that assumption may not hold. Only TCR beta chains were sequenced in this cohort, and the absence of alpha or paired-chain data limited detectable features. Linkage disequilibrium might explain the correlated functional status among segregating V segments, but an unknown experimental factor could not be ruled out. A later analysis found that TCR association rates varied across HLA loci, with DRB1 alleles showing the most associated TCRs and HLA-C alleles the fewest. Some IMGT-functional V segments, including TRBV6-2 and TRBV6-3, could not be distinguished by the 87-base-pair reads and were therefore excluded. A later analysis reported that several top co-occurrence clusters appeared linked to parvovirus B19, influenza, CMV and Epstein-Barr virus. In the study, some 160 TCR beta chains were listed as associated with cytomegalovirus. A further reported finding was that TCR beta sequences accurately predicted the HLA-A and HLA-B alleles for most subjects in the first cohort. HLA typing was unavailable for some donors at each locus, so association tests used only the typed subset. The only immune exposure information available for the cohort was CMV serostatus. Across donors, most TCR sequences were observed very rarely, whereas some public TCRs were present in many individuals. In a later analysis, HLA-associated TCR beta chains showed more clonal expansion and lower generation probabilities than non-associated chains that were equally common. Broadly in line with IMGT annotations, most TCR beta V segments showed up in productive rearrangements about 87% or about 30% of the time in an earlier analysis of several hundred of the donors. According to a later analysis, most CMV-associated TCR beta chains appeared to be HLA-restricted, and the HLA associations seemed to be driven largely by CMV exposure. The classifier was reported to diagnose cytomegalovirus status with high specificity and sensitivity in both the original cohort and the validation cohort. Because counts were too low, more than 15 rarely observed V segments, including chromosome 9 orphons, were left out of the earlier analysis of 587 of the donors. An association between a missense DCLRE1C variant and V-gene and J-gene trimming of TCR beta chains was found in a later genetic analysis and replicated in an independent cohort. According to the authors, the approach could potentially be generalized to other disease states and immunological phenotypes. Compared with the roughly 670-donor mean, donors in an Asian-associated ancestry cluster had fewer N-insertions in productive TCRs, according to a later genetic analysis. When HLA alleles, especially DR and DQ, strongly co-occurred, TCR associations were difficult to assign to individual alleles.

Library method: the immunoSEQ multiplex PCR assay. For the multiplex PCR, a mixture combining 60 forward primers for TCR Vbeta segments and 13 reverse primers for TCR Jbeta segments was used. The CDR3 region of rearranged TCR beta genes was amplified from genomic DNA by a multiplex PCR assay. Amplified TCR beta libraries were sequenced as 87-base-pair reads on the Illumina HiSeq System. Concerning the study's data processing: Across the 666 repertoires, a later analysis counted 60 million to 90 million unique TCR beta chains, 9.5 million to 13 million of which were shared by at least two donors. Raw reads were error-corrected and collapsed into unique sequences by a nearest-neighbor algorithm in which closely related sequences were merged to remove PCR and sequencing errors. Alignment of CDR3 sequences to IMGT reference sequences was used to assign V, D and J gene segments. Each retained sequence needed at least a six-nucleotide match to both a V gene segment and a J gene segment. Rearrangements were called productive when the CDR3 lacked stop codons and stayed in frame with V and J; all others were non-productive. Following IMGT convention, CDR3 was defined as the stretch from the second conserved V-encoded cysteine to the conserved J-encoded phenylalanine. In an earlier analysis of 550 to 650 of the donors, sequences lacking an unambiguous match to a single V gene segment were excluded. In an earlier analysis of some 590 of the donors, V segments were called functional above 56.7% productive rearrangements and were called segregating when the between-donor standard deviation exceeded 5%. A statistical classification framework was developed to diagnose cytomegalovirus status using the catalog of TCR beta chain sequences. A later analysis assigned V and J genes by comparing TCR nucleotide sequences with IMGT/GENE-DB human TR gene sequences. Using the TCRdist pipeline, a later analysis assigned CDR3 sequences along with most-parsimonious VDJ recombination scenarios. In a later analysis, every TCR beta chain was defined by the combination of its CDR3 amino acid sequence and its V-gene family, and reads without a unique V-gene family were dropped. To address suspected cross-contamination and a sequencing artifact, a later analysis removed approximately 600 highly shared, low-generation-probability nucleotide sequences. In a later analysis, a clonal expansion index for each public chain was calculated from normalized within-repertoire ranks of inferred template counts. Generation probabilities in a later analysis came from a VDJ recombination model fitted to out-of-frame rearrangements, and those results were checked against IGoR. A later analysis scored TCR-TCR, TCR-HLA and TCR-CMV co-occurrence with hypergeometric tests, applying a repertoire-size bias correction to TCR pairs. To estimate false discovery rates, a later analysis permuted the HLA or CMV assignments 20 times. In a later analysis, co-occurring TCRs were grouped using DBSCAN, with TCRdist sequence similarity added in when clustering inside HLA-allele-positive subsets. Co-occurrence clustering excluded repertoires with fewer than 30,000 or more than 120,000 public chains, plus five with anomalous nucleotide sharing. The table comes from immuneACCESS by way of TCRdb, which keeps in-frame sequences with V and J called. Part of the clones is missing from these tables; in studies checked, under half for an unresolved V gene and the rest for unknown reasons. That table furnishes V, J and clone size, whereas the DNA furnished D and trimming. This sample's listing comprises approximately 140,000 clones. 2% to 2.5% of the sample belongs to the ten largest clones.

The junction shows trimming of 3 bases on V and 4 bases on J, plus 13 bases between the germline ends. Reading from cysteine to phenylalanine, the CDR3 counts 15 amino acids. Only CDR3 DNA is held: 45 bases, read in frame from base 1. CDR1 and CDR2, per the germline V gene, are SGHTA and FQGTGA. The cohort consisted of 600 or so healthy bone marrow donors. At the time of sampling, all cohort members were nominally healthy, though unrecorded immune exposures were likely present. The donor tested CMV seronegative, placing the donor among the 350 to 400 seronegative members of the cohort. Every donor gave a peripheral blood sample, and the peripheral blood mononuclear cells from that sample were used for TCR beta sequencing. The Qiagen DNeasy Blood Extraction Kit was used to extract genomic DNA from the blood cell samples.

This TCR was sampled from a woman under 30 in good health and CMV-seronegative. What was sequenced was PBMCs. In this chain, TRBV7-3 is recombined with TRBJ2-1; the D gene is unclear. The CDR3 corresponds to CASSLGGSRYNEQFF. The nucleotide sequence reads TGTGCCAGCAGCTTGGGTGGTAGCCGGTACAATGAGCAGTTCTTC.